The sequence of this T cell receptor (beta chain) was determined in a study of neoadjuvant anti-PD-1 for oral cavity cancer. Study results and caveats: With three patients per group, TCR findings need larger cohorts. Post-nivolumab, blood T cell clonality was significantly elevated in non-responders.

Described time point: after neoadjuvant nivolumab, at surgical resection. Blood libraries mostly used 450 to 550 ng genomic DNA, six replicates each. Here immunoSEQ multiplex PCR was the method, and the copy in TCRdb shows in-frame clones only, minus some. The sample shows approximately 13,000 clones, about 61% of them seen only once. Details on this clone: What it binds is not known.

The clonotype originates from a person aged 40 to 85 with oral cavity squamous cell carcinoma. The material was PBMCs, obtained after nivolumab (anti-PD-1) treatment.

The CDR3 spells CASSLLGDEAFF. Here the CDR3 DNA reads TGTGCCAGCAGTTTATTAGGGGATGAAGCTTTCTTT. This chain connects TRBV27 to TRBJ1-1; TRBD1 might be the D (5 bases). V was cut by 1 base and J by 7 bases, with 7 bases left in between. The germline gives CDR1 MNHEY, CDR2 SMNVEV (reference sequence). This CDR3 comprises 12 residues.